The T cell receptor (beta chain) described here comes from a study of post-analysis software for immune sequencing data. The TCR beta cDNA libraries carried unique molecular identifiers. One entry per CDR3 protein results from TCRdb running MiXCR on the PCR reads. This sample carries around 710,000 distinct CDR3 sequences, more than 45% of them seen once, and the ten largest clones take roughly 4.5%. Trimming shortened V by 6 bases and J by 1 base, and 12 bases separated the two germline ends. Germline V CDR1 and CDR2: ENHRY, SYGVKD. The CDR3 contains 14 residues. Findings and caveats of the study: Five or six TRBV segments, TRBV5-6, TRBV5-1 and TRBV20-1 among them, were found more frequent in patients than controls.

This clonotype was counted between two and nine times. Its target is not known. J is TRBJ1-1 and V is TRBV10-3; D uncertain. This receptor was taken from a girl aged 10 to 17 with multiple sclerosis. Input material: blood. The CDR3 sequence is CAIRGSGKNTEAFF. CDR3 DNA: TGTGCCATCAGGGGGTCGGGTAAGAACACTGAAGCTTTCTTT.